The 24 T cell receptor beta chains reported below all come from one sample, sequenced in a study of T cells after yellow fever vaccination. TCRdb reanalysed the 5' RACE reads using MiXCR and keeps one entry per CDR3 protein. This sample yields tens of thousands of distinct CDR3 sequences, of which roughly 5.5% are seen a single time; 20% belongs to the top ten. Sequenced here: PBMCs, either bulk or a sorted T-cell subset (CD4+, CD8+, memory, or dextramer-sorted; not recorded which), sampled approximately 40 days after the first yellow fever vaccination. Every receptor here comes from a man younger than 35 who received the YFV17D yellow fever vaccine.

This clonotype rates as medium-sized. This chain joins TRBV5-1 and TRBJ1-1; a possible D gene is TRBD1 (5 bases). The CDR3 covers 14 residues. V was shortened by 3 bases and J by 2 bases, with 11 bases between the two germline ends. The germline V gene encodes CDR1 SGHRS and CDR2 YFSETQ. The CDR3 protein is CASSSTASNTEAFF. The DNA for the CDR3 is TGCGCCAGCAGCTCGACAGCGTCAAACACTGAAGCTTTCTTT. The full variable domain, with the rest looked up from reference TRBV5-1 and TRBJ1-1, is KAGVTQTPRYLIKTRGQQVTLSCSPISGHRSVSWYQQTPGQGLQFLFEYFSETQRNKGNFPGRFSGRQFSNSRSEMNVSTLELGDSALYLCASSSTASNTEAFFGQGTRLTVV.

This clonotype ranks as medium-sized. The J gene is TRBJ2-1, the V gene TRBV7-9; no clear D gene. CDR3 length: 11 amino acids. CDR1 and CDR2 from the germline V gene are SEHNR and FQNEAQ (reference sequence). Trimming left V 3 bases short and J 12 bases short, with 9 bases between. DNA for the CDR3: TGTGCCAGCAGCTTCAATCGGAGGCAGTTCTTC. It encodes CASSFNRRQFF.

This clonotype was detected many times. The chain recombines TRBV7-2 with TRBJ2-5, with no clear D. The CDR3 extends over 13 amino acids. Between the trimmed V and J ends, which lost 3 bases and 3 bases, there was a span of 8 bases. Germline V gene sequence: CDR1 SGHTA, CDR2 FQGNSA. CDR3 bases: TGTGCCAGCAGCTTCAGCCGTGAAGAGACCCAGTACTTC. It is translated as CASSFSREETQYF.

This clonotype was counted a few times. This chain uses TRBV18 with TRBJ2-5; D unresolved. This CDR3 has 13 amino acids. In germline, CDR1 is KGHSH, CDR2 LQKENI. Between the trimmed V and J ends, which lost 3 bases and 1 base, there was a span of 6 bases. The CDR3 region is CASSPDLQETQYF. The CDR3 DNA reads TGTGCCAGCTCACCGGACCTCCAAGAGACCCAGTACTTC.

This clonotype was seen ten or more times. The chain links TRBV2 to TRBJ1-2, with TRBD1 as a possible D gene (6 bases). In germline, CDR1 is SNHLY, CDR2 FYNNEI. There are 14 residues in the CDR3. V was clipped by 4 bases and J by 4 bases, with 13 bases between them. CDR3 DNA: TGTGCCAGCAGTGTCGTGGGGGGGGCCTATGGCTACACCTTC. Its translation is CASSVVGGAYGYTF.

The chain joins TRBV6-2 or TRBV6-3 to TRBJ2-3; TRBD1 might be the D (5 bases). This CDR3 spans 13 amino acids. V was trimmed by 4 bases and J by 6 bases, leaving 11 bases between them. CDR1 MNHEY and CDR2 SVGEGT come from the germline V gene. The CDR3 reads CASSFIRADTQYF. The CDR3 nucleotides read TGTGCCAGCAGTTTCATCAGGGCTGATACGCAGTATTTT.

The sample holds many counts of this clonotype. The V gene is TRBV6-2 or TRBV6-3, the J gene TRBJ1-3; D unclear. Trimming pared 9 bases from V and 4 bases from J, leaving 4 bases between. The CDR3 extends over 10 amino acids. Germline V gene data show CDR1 as MNHEY and CDR2 as SVGEGT. The CDR3 DNA follows: TGTGCCAGTGGAGGAAACACCATATATTTT. Translated: CASGGNTIYF.

This clonotype occurred many times. The chain has TRBV7-2 and TRBJ2-7; no definite D call. Germline assignment: CDR1 SGHTA and CDR2 FQGNSA. This CDR3 is built from 15 residues. The V end lost 4 bases, the J end lost 0 bases, and 13 bases lay between the germline ends. The CDR3 sequence: CASSYDILSSYEQYF. The CDR3 coding sequence is TGTGCCAGCAGCTACGACATCCTGAGCTCCTACGAGCAGTACTTC.

This clonotype has at least ten counts. V is TRBV4-3 and J is TRBJ1-1; D is unclear. From germline, CDR1 is LGHNA and CDR2 YSLEER. The CDR3 is 15 amino acids. Deletions cut 2 bases from V and 2 bases from J, with 12 bases between. CDR3 DNA sequence: TGCGCCAGCAGCCAATCCTACCGAGTTAACACTGAAGCTTTCTTT. It yields the protein CASSQSYRVNTEAFF.

This clonotype was counted ten times or more. This chain connects TRBV25-1 to TRBJ2-2; D unclear. V shed 9 bases and J shed 5 bases, with 16 bases lying between them. This CDR3 spans 14 amino acids. Germline CDR1 and CDR2: MGHDK and SYGVNS. The CDR3 sequence: CASEGQSVTGELFF. CDR3 in DNA: TGTGCCAGTGAAGGCCAGTCGGTTACCGGGGAGCTGTTTTTT.

This clonotype was seen many times. J is TRBJ1-3 and V is TRBV20-1; 7 bases match TRBD1. CDR1 is DFQATT and CDR2 is SNEGSKA in the germline V gene (reference sequence). This CDR3 comprises 13 residues. Trimming removed 6 bases from V and 1 base from J; junction bases left unmatched: 3. CDR3 region: CSAGQASGNTIYF. CDR3 DNA: TGCAGTGCAGGACAGGCATCTGGAAACACCATATATTTT.

This clonotype was picked up a small number of times. The rearrangement links TRBV6-5 to TRBJ1-2; 12 positions agree with TRBD1. The CDR3 spans 17 residues. Germline V gives CDR1 MNHEY, CDR2 SVGAGI. The trim removed 7 bases at V and 7 bases at J, leaving 16 bases unmatched. The CDR3 DNA sequence: TGTGCCAGCACTTCCGCGGGTCCGGGACAGGGGGCTGTTGGCTACACCTTC. Encoded protein: CASTSAGPGQGAVGYTF.

This clonotype was recorded at least ten times. V is TRBV12-3 or TRBV12-4 and J is TRBJ2-5; no clear D gene. There are 14 residues in the CDR3. The V end lost 2 bases, the J end lost 2 bases, and 9 bases lay between the germline ends. CDR3 sequence: CASSLPTTQETQYF. The DNA of the CDR3 is TGTGCCAGCAGTTTACCGACAACGCAAGAGACCCAGTACTTC.

This clonotype was counted many times. This chain uses TRBV9 with TRBJ1-2; the D gene is possibly TRBD1 (6 bases). Trimming took 4 bases from V and 5 from J, leaving 9 bases between them. CDR1 SGDLS and CDR2 YYNGEE come from the germline V gene. The CDR3 has 12 residues. CDR3: CASSPTGYGYTF. The CDR3 nucleotides are TGTGCCAGCAGCCCAACAGGGTATGGCTACACCTTC.

This clonotype was found many times. This rearrangement joins TRBV24-1 to TRBJ2-5; TRBD2 matches 7 bases. V was clipped by 2 bases and J by 5 bases; unmatched bases: 7. The CDR3 spans 15 residues. Germline V gene sequence: CDR1 KGHDR, CDR2 SFDVKD. In DNA, the CDR3 is TGTGCCACCAGTGATTCCTCGGGGGGACGGGAGACCCAGTACTTC. Its translation is CATSDSSGGRETQYF.

In its sample, this clonotype was seen a few times. With a much larger clone just one base away, this may be a read error. J is TRBJ2-2 and V is TRBV4-3, with TRBD1 as a possible D gene (5 bases). The germline CDR1 and CDR2 sequences are LGHNA and YSLEER. The length of the CDR3 is 15 residues. V dropped 3 bases and J dropped 6 bases, with 14 bases sitting between them. CDR3 protein: CASSHAVRVAGELFF. DNA of the CDR3: TGCGCCAGCAGCCACGCGGTCAGGGTGGCCGGGGAGCTGTTTTTT.

This clonotype has more than one count but fewer than ten. The chain has TRBV5-4 and TRBJ1-1; 11 nucleotides match TRBD1. This CDR3 has 14 amino acids. Per the germline V gene, CDR1 is SGHNT and CDR2 is YYREEE (reference sequence). With V trimmed by 4 bases and J by 6 bases, 5 bases remained unmatched. CDR3 coding DNA: TGTGCCAGCAGCGAGGGACAGGGGGTGTCTGAAGCTTTCTTT. This encodes CASSEGQGVSEAFF.

At least ten counts were recorded for this clonotype. The CDR3 loop reads CASSSQLAYTEAFF. The CDR3 DNA follows: TGTGCCAGCAGTTCCCAACTTGCTTACACTGAAGCTTTCTTT. The chain recombines TRBV7-2 with TRBJ1-1; no reliable D call. The germline V gene encodes CDR1 SGHTA and CDR2 FQGNSA. The CDR3 sequence is 14 residues long. The V end lost 6 bases, the J end lost 3 bases, and 14 bases lay between the germline ends.

This clonotype was observed many times. The rearrangement links TRBV27 to TRBJ1-2; the match to TRBD1 covers 10 bases. Germline values: CDR1 MNHEY, CDR2 SMNVEV (reference sequence). The CDR3 runs 16 residues. V shed 1 base and J 4 bases; nucleotides not matched to a gene: 6. In DNA form, the CDR3 reads TGTGCCAGCAGTTTATTGGGACAGGGGACCCTCTATGGCTACACCTTC. This codes for CASSLLGQGTLYGYTF.

This clonotype was observed many times. The rearrangement uses TRBV24-1 and TRBJ1-5; D is perhaps TRBD1 (6 bases). The CDR3 has 15 amino acids. CDR1 and CDR2 from the germline V gene are KGHDR and SFDVKD. Trimming stripped 7 bases from V and 0 bases from J, with 12 bases between. The CDR3 region is CATSDGTYSNQPQHF. CDR3 sequence (DNA): TGTGCCACCAGCGATGGGACATATAGCAATCAGCCCCAGCATTTT.

As concerns this clonotype: A read error may explain this, as a much larger clone is one base away. J is TRBJ2-5 and V is TRBV4-2; no clear D. The V gene lost 0 bases and the J gene lost 0 bases, with 5 bases spanning the gap. Germline V lookup: CDR1 LGHNA, CDR2 YNFKEQ. The CDR3 totals 14 residues. CDR3 sequence: CASSQENHQETQYF. Written as DNA, the CDR3 is TGTGCCAGCAGCCAAGAAAACCACCAAGAGACCCAGTACTTC.

Ten or more counts support this clonotype. The gene calls are TRBV7-8 and TRBJ2-3; 10 positions agree with TRBD2. V shed 1 base and J 2 bases; nucleotides not matched to a gene: 9. Germline V gene data show CDR1 as SGHVS and CDR2 as FQNEAQ. This CDR3 is 18 amino acids long. The CDR3 nucleotides are TGTGCCAGCAGCTTAGGGTTAGCGGGGGGCCGGCTCACAGATACGCAGTATTTT. Translation gives CASSLGLAGGRLTDTQYF. Supplemented by reference TRBV7-8 and TRBJ2-3, the full variable domain reads GAGVSQSPRYKVAKRGQDVALRCDPISGHVSLFWYQQALGQGPEFLTYFQNEAQLDKSGLPSDRFFAERPEGSVSTLKIQRTQQEDSAVYLCASSLGLAGGRLTDTQYFGPGTRLTVL.

In this sample, this clonotype turned up many times. The V and J genes are TRBV3-1 and TRBJ1-5; D is uncertain. The V end was cut by 2 bases, the J end by 7 bases, with 15 bases between. Looked up from germline, CDR1 is LGHDT and CDR2 is YNNKEL (reference sequence). The CDR3 is 15 residues long. The chain's CDR3 is CASSQNIREEQPQHF. In DNA form, the CDR3 reads TGTGCCAGCAGCCAAAATATCCGGGAGGAACAGCCCCAGCATTTT.

By proportion, this clonotype is medium-sized. The V call is TRBV5-1, the J call TRBJ1-2; D uncertain. Germline-derived CDR1 and CDR2 are SGHRS and YFSETQ. Trimming removed 0 bases from V and 12 bases from J, with 9 bases in between. This CDR3 is 11 amino acids long. CDR3 sequence reads: CASSLGSLHTF. As DNA, the CDR3 is TGCGCCAGCAGCTTGGGCAGCCTACACACCTTC.